The present T cell receptor (beta chain) was sequenced within a study of cytomegalovirus exposure and HLA in healthy donors (dated by TCRdb to about 2017). About the study as a whole: An earlier analysis of approximately 640 of the donors reported more than 250 Gb of sequence data and some 120 million unique TCR beta sequences from 150 million to 200 million T cells. An early release that covered fewer than 800 HLA-typed donors contained approximately 300 gigabases of sequencing data and tens of millions of unique TCR sequences. Of the 300 to 450 genotyped donors, roughly 76% were placed in the genetic ancestry cluster associated with self-reported Caucasian donors. The study aimed to test whether cataloging public T cell receptors could reveal signatures of past pathogen exposure. The T cell repertoires of around 670 subjects were profiled by immunosequencing and related to cytomegalovirus serostatus. Along with the roughly 670-subject first cohort, a separate validation cohort of 120 different subjects was used. The study combined high-throughput TCR immunosequencing, statistical association of individual TCRs with disease status, and machine learning to predict cytomegalovirus infection status. To study patterns of TCR occurrence, a later analysis re-analyzed previously published TCR beta repertoires from 650 to 750 donors and added high-resolution HLA genotyping. Rather than using new phenotypic data, the later analysis identified candidate immune exposures from TCR beta sequences and from how often those sequences occurred across donors. In an earlier analysis of 500 to 650 of the donors, high-throughput TCR beta sequencing was used to judge whether each TCR beta V gene segment behaved as functional or pseudogenic. Alongside the repertoire data, information on donor age, sex, ethnicity and CMV serostatus was compiled. Genome-wide SNP genotypes for about three fifths of the roughly 670 donors were used in a later genetic analysis, which treated that subset as a discovery cohort. Every discovery cohort repertoire had been produced on one sequencing platform. Class I and class II HLA loci were covered by the typing at four-digit resolution. The number of typed donors differed by locus: roughly 620-640 for A, B, C, DRB1 and DQB1; about 520 for DQA1; about 600 for DPA1; and around 450 for DPB1. Roughly 5 DR-DQ haplotypes were handled as single units for association and clustering, since linkage in the cohort was strong. On average, roughly 250,000 unique TCR beta nucleotide sequences were sequenced per donor among 398 genotyped donors of the cohort, with roughly 18% of those sequences being non-productive. On the study overall, not on this receptor specifically: A later genetic analysis reported fewer N-insertions in productive TCRs among donors in an Asian-associated ancestry cluster than the roughly 620-donor mean. Broadly in line with IMGT annotations, most TCR beta V segments showed up in productive rearrangements about 87% or about 30% of the time in an earlier analysis of several hundred of the donors. Most CMV-associated TCR beta chains appeared to be HLA-restricted in a later analysis, and the HLA associations seemed to be driven largely by CMV exposure. At a false discovery rate of 0.05, a later analysis linked around 15,000 TCR beta sequences to specific HLA alleles. In both the original and validation cohorts, the classifier was reported to diagnose cytomegalovirus status with high specificity and sensitivity. Sequencing depth was assumed to be roughly uniform across donors in the presence/absence analyses, though that assumption may not hold. When HLA alleles, especially DR and DQ, strongly co-occurred, TCR associations were difficult to assign to individual alleles. According to the authors, the approach could potentially be generalized to other disease states and immunological phenotypes. A further reported finding was that TCR beta sequences accurately predicted the HLA-A and HLA-B alleles for most subjects in the first cohort. A later analysis found that HLA-associated TCR beta chains were more clonally expanded and had lower generation probabilities than equally common non-associated chains. A later genetic analysis associated a missense DCLRE1C variant with V-gene and J-gene trimming of TCR beta chains, and an independent cohort replicated the association. Correlated functional status among segregating V segments might be attributable to linkage disequilibrium, but an unknown experimental factor could not be ruled out. Some IMGT-functional V segments, including TRBV6-2 and TRBV6-3, could not be distinguished by the 87-base-pair reads and were therefore excluded. A later analysis reported that several top co-occurrence clusters appeared linked to parvovirus B19, influenza, CMV and Epstein-Barr virus. In this cohort, only TCR beta chains were sequenced, and detectable features were limited by the absence of alpha or paired-chain data. HLA typing was unavailable for some donors at each locus, so association tests used only the typed subset. Three of the identified cytomegalovirus-associated TCR beta chains were confirmed in vitro to be specific for cytomegalovirus antigens. A cluster of highly shared sequence variants was judged likely to be a technical artifact of the sequencing pipeline. The only immune exposure information available for the cohort was CMV serostatus. In a later analysis, TCR association rates were found to vary across HLA loci, with the most associated TCRs seen for DRB1 alleles and the fewest for HLA-C alleles. While some public TCRs were present in many individuals, most TCR sequences turned up only very rarely across donors. The earlier analysis of about 600 of the donors excluded over 15 rarely observed V segments, including chromosome 9 orphons, because counts were too low. In the study, some 160 TCR beta chains were listed as associated with cytomegalovirus.

The cohort was made up of approximately 700 healthy bone marrow donors. Cohort members were all nominally healthy when sampled, although unrecorded immune exposures were likely present. The donor tested CMV seronegative, placing the donor among the roughly 400 seronegative members of the cohort. A peripheral blood sample was collected from each donor, and TCR beta sequencing was performed on peripheral blood mononuclear cells. Genomic DNA extraction from the blood cell samples was performed with the Qiagen DNeasy Blood Extraction Kit. A word on this clone: Its recognized antigen is unknown. No base-level quality is on record; no much larger clone is a single base apart.

Libraries were prepared through the immunoSEQ multiplex PCR assay. For the multiplex PCR, a mixture combining 60 forward primers for TCR Vbeta segments and 13 reverse primers for TCR Jbeta segments was used. A multiplex PCR assay on genomic DNA amplified the CDR3 region of rearranged TCR beta genes. Amplified TCR beta libraries were sequenced as 87-base-pair reads on the Illumina HiSeq System. Concerning the study's data processing: A later analysis tallied tens of millions of unique TCR beta chains across the 700 or so repertoires, and 10 million to 11 million of those chains were shared by two or more donors. A nearest-neighbor algorithm error-corrected the raw reads and collapsed the reads into unique sequences, merging closely related sequences to remove PCR and sequencing errors. To assign V, D and J gene segments, CDR3 sequences were aligned to IMGT reference sequences. For a sequence to be retained, a match of at least six nucleotides was required to both a V gene segment and a J gene segment. Rearrangements were called productive when the CDR3 lacked stop codons and stayed in frame with V and J; all others were non-productive. CDR3 was defined by IMGT convention, running from the second conserved V-encoded cysteine to the conserved J-encoded phenylalanine. Sequences without an unambiguous match to a single V gene segment were excluded from the earlier analysis of about 600 of the donors. In an earlier analysis of 587 of the donors, a V segment was called functional when productive rearrangements were above 56.7%, and segregating when the standard deviation between donors exceeded 5%. To diagnose cytomegalovirus status from the catalog of TCR beta chain sequences, a statistical classification framework was built. In a later analysis, V and J genes were assigned by comparing TCR nucleotide sequences against IMGT/GENE-DB human TR gene sequences. The TCRdist pipeline was used in a later analysis to assign CDR3 sequences and most-parsimonious VDJ recombination scenarios. In a later analysis, every TCR beta chain was defined by the combination of its CDR3 amino acid sequence and its V-gene family, and reads without a unique V-gene family were dropped. To address suspected cross-contamination and a sequencing artifact, a later analysis removed a few hundred highly shared, low-generation-probability nucleotide sequences. A later analysis calculated a clonal expansion index for each public chain from normalized within-repertoire ranks of inferred template counts. A later analysis computed generation probabilities with a VDJ recombination model fitted to out-of-frame rearrangements, and checked the results against IGoR. In a later analysis, hypergeometric tests were used to score TCR-TCR, TCR-HLA and TCR-CMV co-occurrence, with a repertoire-size bias correction applied to TCR pairs. In a later analysis, false discovery rates were estimated by permuting HLA or CMV assignments 20 times. A later analysis grouped co-occurring TCRs with DBSCAN, adding TCRdist sequence similarity when clustering within HLA-allele-positive subsets. For co-occurrence clustering, repertoires with fewer than 30,000 or more than 120,000 public chains were excluded, along with 5 or 6 repertoires with anomalous nucleotide sharing. TCRdb carries this immuneACCESS record with in-frame sequences only. Its versions omit some clonotypes, under half of them owing to an unresolved V gene in the studies checked, with the rest unexplained. D and trimming come from the DNA, and the V and J calls and clone size come from that table. In all, the sample holds roughly 140,000 clones, and over 70% of those were seen once. Clones ranked in the top ten supply about 5% of the sample.

CDR1 and CDR2, looked up from the germline V gene, are SGHRS and YFSETQ. Clipping removes 0 bases from V and 2 bases from J, with 5 as the unmatched junction base count. The CDR3 starts with the cysteine, ends with the phenylalanine, and has 16 residues. CDR3 DNA is the only sequence kept; it has 48 bases, read in frame from the first base. This clonotype was sampled from a man in his forties or fifties in good health and CMV-seronegative. Sample: PBMCs. This receptor chain uses TRBV5-1 and TRBJ2-3; 8 of the junction bases match TRBD2. The CDR3 protein: CASSLGAGGPTDTQYF. The DNA reads as follows: TGCGCCAGCAGCTTGGGCGCGGGGGGCCCCACAGATACGCAGTATTTT.